The entry below describes one TCR beta chain. This entry is derived from a study of blood T cell repertoires in COVID-19. Overall study: From T cells, B-cell-depleted T cells, or PBMCs came the material, which was cDNA or gDNA.

Profiled with immunoSEQ multiplex PCR; TCRdb holds only in-frame clones, not every one. The table has about 280,000 clones, around 88% seen once. Participants' own reports of clinical history determined their cohort assignment. Two consecutive negative NP/OP PCR tests, clearance, or resolved symptoms defined Cohort 3 recovery. This CDR3 is built from 16 residues. Germline V gene data show CDR1 as LGHNA and CDR2 as YSLEER. V was pared by 6 bases and J by 0 bases, with 7 bases of the junction left unmatched. This chain connects TRBV4-3 to TRBJ2-3, with TRBD2 identical over 9 bases. The material sequenced was PBMCs or T cells enriched from blood (not recorded which). The receptor comes from a woman in her thirties or forties who had recovered from COVID-19. In DNA form, the CDR3 reads TGCGCCAGCAGTCGATCTAGCGGGATGAGCACAGATACGCAGTATTTT. Translated: CASSRSSGMSTDTQYF.